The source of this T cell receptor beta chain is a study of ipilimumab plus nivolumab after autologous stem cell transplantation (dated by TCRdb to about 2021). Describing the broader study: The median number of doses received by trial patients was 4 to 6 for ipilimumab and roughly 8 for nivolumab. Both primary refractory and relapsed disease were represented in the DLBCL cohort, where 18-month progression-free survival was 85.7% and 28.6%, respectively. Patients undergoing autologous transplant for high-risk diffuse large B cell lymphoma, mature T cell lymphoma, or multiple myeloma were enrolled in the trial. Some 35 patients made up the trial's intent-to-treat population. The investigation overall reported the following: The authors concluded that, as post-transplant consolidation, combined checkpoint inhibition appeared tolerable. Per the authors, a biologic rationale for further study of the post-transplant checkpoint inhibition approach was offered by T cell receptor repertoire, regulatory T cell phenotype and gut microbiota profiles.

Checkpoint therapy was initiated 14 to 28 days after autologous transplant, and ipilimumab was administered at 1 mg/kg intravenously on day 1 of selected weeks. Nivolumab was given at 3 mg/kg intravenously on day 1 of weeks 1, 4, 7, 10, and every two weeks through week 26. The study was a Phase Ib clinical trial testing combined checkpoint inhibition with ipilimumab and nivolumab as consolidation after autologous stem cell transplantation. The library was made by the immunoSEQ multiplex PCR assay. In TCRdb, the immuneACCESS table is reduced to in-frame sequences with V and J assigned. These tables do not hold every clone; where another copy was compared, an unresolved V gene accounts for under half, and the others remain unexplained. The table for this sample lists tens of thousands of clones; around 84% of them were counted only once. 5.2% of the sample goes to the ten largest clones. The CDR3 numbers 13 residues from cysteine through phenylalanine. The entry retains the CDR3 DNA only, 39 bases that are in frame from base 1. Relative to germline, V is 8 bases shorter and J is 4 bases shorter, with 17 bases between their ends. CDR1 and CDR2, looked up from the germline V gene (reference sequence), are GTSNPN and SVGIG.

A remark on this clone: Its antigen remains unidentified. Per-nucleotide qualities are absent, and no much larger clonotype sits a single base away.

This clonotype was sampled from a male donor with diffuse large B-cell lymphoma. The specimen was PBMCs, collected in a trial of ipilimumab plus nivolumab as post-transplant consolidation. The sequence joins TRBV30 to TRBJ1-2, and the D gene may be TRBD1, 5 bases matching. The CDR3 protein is CAGGRARSYGYTF. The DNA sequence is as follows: TGTGCCGGGGGACGGGCTCGGAGCTATGGCTACACCTTC.